This TCR beta chain derives from a study of regulatory T cells in long-lasting Graves disease. For TCR beta, libraries came from iRepertoire HTBI primers and Arm-PCR of CDR3 regions. A single record per CDR3 protein comes from TCRdb applying MiXCR to the multiplex PCR reads. The table lists about 620,000 distinct CDR3 sequences, 15% to 20% of them singletons. Trimming took 5 bases from V and 0 from J, leaving 16 bases between them. Germline-derived CDR1 and CDR2 are SEHNR and FQNEAQ (reference sequence). This CDR3 has 17 residues. This clonotype has a count of ten or more. Specified time point: newly diagnosed GD, antithyroid drugs for less than 3 months. Construction of the TCR library relied on RNA isolated from PBMCs. These data were also reused for a study on T cells in Graves' hyperthyroidism and ophthalmopathy. That work states: Calling Graves' hyperthyroidism stable meant ophthalmopathy did not progress within 18 months. Using the HTBI primer set, a first-round RT-PCR was run on the TCR CDR3. Separating ophthalmopathy from stable hyperthyroidism was achieved by a 13 V-J model.

This sample comprised peripheral blood mononuclear cells (PBMCs), obtained at new diagnosis, from a patient treated with antithyroid drugs. The rearrangement links TRBV7-9 to TRBJ1-4; D is ambiguous. The receptor's source is a woman aged 30 to 39 with Graves disease. The CDR3 spells CASSPGGLTPTNEKLFF. The CDR3 DNA reads TGTGCCAGCAGCCCGGGAGGACTGACTCCAACTAATGAAAAACTGTTTTTT.